These T cell receptor beta chains were read from a single sample in a study of STAT5B mutations in CD4+ large granular lymphocyte leukemia. Libraries were prepared by immunoSEQ multiplex PCR; TCRdb keeps only in-frame clonotypes and omits some of them. Of some 34,000 clones listed, 74% were seen once; the top ten hold 0.29%. Sequencing was carried out using CD4+ T cells from blood buffy coats. Receptor source: a human donor in good health. Both conserved end residues are part of each CDR3. D genes are given only for firm matches. The size of a clone is reported for some rows only, either as once, few or many, or as a class for expanded clones.

D gene	V gene	clone size	J gene	CDR3 protein	CDR3 DNA
.	TRBV19	few	TRBJ1-4	CASSRAFRLFF	TGTGCCAGTAGTCGAGCTTTCCGGCTGTTTTTT
TRBD2	TRBV29-1	.	TRBJ2-1	CSVDPRGREDYNEQFF	TGCAGCGTTGACCCCCGGGGGCGGGAGGACTACAATGAGCAGTTCTTC
TRBD1	TRBV2	.	TRBJ1-2	CASSVAGQGPYGYTF	TGTGCCAGCAGTGTTGCCGGACAGGGGCCTTATGGCTACACCTTC
.	TRBV4-1	.	TRBJ2-2	CAPRRELFF	TGCGCCCCCCGCCGGGAGCTGTTTTTT
.	TRBV7-9	.	TRBJ2-1	CASLRENLNEQFF	TGTGCCAGCCTCAGGGAAAACCTTAATGAGCAGTTCTTC
TRBD1	TRBV9	.	TRBJ2-3	CASSVAGQADTQYF	TGTGCCAGCAGCGTAGCTGGACAGGCAGATACGCAGTATTTT
TRBD1	TRBV2	.	TRBJ2-2	CAGSTGQGVTGELFF	TGTGCCGGTTCAACGGGACAGGGGGTTACCGGGGAGCTGTTTTTT
TRBD2	TRBV9	.	TRBJ2-1	CASERGVFNEQFF	TGTGCCAGTGAGCGGGGGGTGTTTAATGAGCAGTTCTTC
.	TRBV19	.	TRBJ1-5	CASSIRAGPYSNQPQHF	TGTGCCAGTAGTATTAGAGCAGGGCCTTACAGCAATCAGCCCCAGCATTTT
TRBD1	TRBV2	.	TRBJ2-3	CASSERGQGASDTQYF	TGTGCCAGCAGTGAAAGGGGACAGGGGGCGTCAGATACGCAGTATTTT
.	TRBV2	.	TRBJ2-7	CASSGQFTYEQYF	TGTGCCAGCTCCGGCCAGTTCACCTACGAGCAGTACTTC
.	TRBV29-1	.	TRBJ2-1	CSVGRGSYNEQFF	TGCAGCGTTGGACGGGGATCCTACAATGAGCAGTTCTTC
.	TRBV10-3	.	TRBJ1-4	CAIKSGPGEGDEKLFF	TGTGCCATCAAGTCGGGGCCCGGGGAAGGAGATGAAAAACTGTTTTTT
TRBD1	TRBV5-1	.	TRBJ2-1	CASSLPHGQGSYNEQFF	TGCGCCAGCAGCTTGCCCCACGGACAGGGTTCCTACAATGAGCAGTTCTTC
TRBD1	TRBV6-4	.	TRBJ1-1	CASRPGGTEAFF	TGTGCCAGCAGGCCAGGGGGAACTGAAGCTTTCTTT
.	TRBV5-6	.	TRBJ2-3	CASSLLLTGVGDTQYF	TGTGCCAGCAGCTTGCTATTGACGGGGGTGGGAGATACGCAGTATTTT
TRBD2	TRBV9	.	TRBJ2-2	CASSVGLAKTNTGELFF	TGTGCCAGCAGCGTAGGACTAGCGAAAACGAACACCGGGGAGCTGTTTTTT
TRBD2	TRBV6-1	.	TRBJ2-1	CASSESWGGLYNEQFF	TGTGCCAGCAGTGAATCATGGGGAGGGCTTTACAATGAGCAGTTCTTC
.	TRBV30	few	TRBJ2-7	CAWSVGRANEQYF	TGTGCCTGGAGTGTCGGCAGGGCTAACGAGCAGTACTTC
TRBD2	TRBV10-3	.	TRBJ2-2	CAISELAGEVGELFF	TGTGCCATCAGTGAGCTAGCGGGAGAGGTCGGGGAGCTGTTTTTT